Reported below is one T cell receptor beta chain. This sample was taken from a study of identical twins. TCRdb reprocessed the 5' RACE reads with MiXCR, giving one entry per CDR3 protein. This table has 1,800,000 or so distinct CDR3 sequences, around 33% appearing once. Sequencing was done on a sample of cord blood. This sequence was found in a newborn girl in good health.

Here the CDR3 reads CASTRGQAKGNIQYF. The CDR3 DNA sequence: TGTGCCAGCACCCGGGGACAGGCCAAGGGTAACATTCAGTACTTC. The chain has TRBV6-6 and TRBJ2-4; 8 bases line up with TRBD1. This CDR3 comprises 15 residues. The trim removed 7 bases at V and 7 bases at J, leaving 12 bases unmatched. The germline V gene encodes CDR1 MNHNY and CDR2 SVGAGI (reference sequence).